Listed below are T cell receptor beta chains from one sample, sequenced in a study of T-cell reconstitution after alpha-beta-depleted transplantation in children. MiXCR, applied by TCRdb to the PCR reads, yields one record per CDR3 protein. The sample consists of 200,000 to 250,000 distinct CDR3 sequences, over 9.5% of them appearing once. The sample here was PBMCs from the stem cell graft donor, taken from the stem cell graft. The receptor source for this set is a human donor who donated a stem cell graft to a child with SCID. Each CDR3 is given with its conserved first and last residue. Each record gives: D gene, J gene, clone size, V gene, CDR3 DNA, CDR3 protein. A D gene is named only where the DNA matches it firmly. Clone sizes are given selectively: once, few, many, or a class where the clone is expanded.

D gene: NA; J gene: TRBJ2-1; clone size: many; V gene: TRBV19; CDR3 DNA: TGTGCCAGTAGTATAGATCACGGGGGATATTTCTCCTACAATGAGCAGTTCTTC; CDR3 protein: CASSIDHGGYFSYNEQFF
D gene: TRBD1; J gene: TRBJ2-2; clone size: many; V gene: TRBV25-1; CDR3 DNA: TGTGCCAGCAGCCCCCCGGACAGGAACCCCGGGGAGCTGTTTTTT; CDR3 protein: CASSPPDRNPGELFF
D gene: NA; J gene: TRBJ2-2; clone size: many; V gene: TRBV6-1; CDR3 DNA: TGTGCCAGCACCAGGGGGCGGGGGGTTACCGGGGAGCTGTTTTTT; CDR3 protein: CASTRGRGVTGELFF
D gene: NA; J gene: TRBJ1-1; clone size: many; V gene: TRBV12-3/TRBV12-4; CDR3 DNA: TGTGCCAGCAGTTTACTGGGGGCGCAAGCTTTCTTT; CDR3 protein: CASSLLGAQAFF
D gene: NA; J gene: TRBJ1-2; clone size: many; V gene: TRBV29-1; CDR3 DNA: TGCAGCGTTGAGAGACCTAACTATGGCTACACCTTC; CDR3 protein: CSVERPNYGYTF
D gene: NA; J gene: TRBJ1-2; clone size: NA; V gene: TRBV6-1; CDR3 DNA: TGTGCCAGCAGTCGGGTGACGGGGGAAAACTATGGCTACACCTTC; CDR3 protein: CASSRVTGENYGYTF
D gene: NA; J gene: TRBJ1-2; clone size: few; V gene: TRBV12-3/TRBV12-4; CDR3 DNA: TGTGCCAGCAATCGGGATGGCAGAACCTATGGCTACACCTTC; CDR3 protein: CASNRDGRTYGYTF
D gene: NA; J gene: TRBJ1-1; clone size: many; V gene: TRBV12-3/TRBV12-4; CDR3 DNA: TGTGCCAGCAGCCTCCAGGGAATGGACACTGAAGCTTTCTTT; CDR3 protein: CASSLQGMDTEAFF
D gene: NA; J gene: TRBJ2-3; clone size: many; V gene: TRBV7-9; CDR3 DNA: TGTGCCAGCAGCTATCAGGGATGGTTCACAGATACGCAGTATTTT; CDR3 protein: CASSYQGWFTDTQYF
D gene: TRBD1; J gene: TRBJ1-5; clone size: many; V gene: TRBV5-1; CDR3 DNA: TGCGCCAGCTCCAACGGAGGGGGCATGGAGCCCCAGCATTTT; CDR3 protein: CASSNGGGMEPQHF
D gene: NA; J gene: TRBJ1-1; clone size: many; V gene: TRBV12-3/TRBV12-4; CDR3 DNA: TGTGCCAGCAGCCGAGTACAGGGAAGACGAACTGAAGCTTTCTTT; CDR3 protein: CASSRVQGRRTEAFF
D gene: TRBD2; J gene: TRBJ2-1; clone size: many; V gene: TRBV5-1; CDR3 DNA: TGCGCCAGCAGAGTAATAGCGGGGGGGAATGAGCAGTTCTTC; CDR3 protein: CASRVIAGGNEQFF
D gene: NA; J gene: TRBJ1-2; clone size: many; V gene: TRBV24-1; CDR3 DNA: TGTGCCACCAGTGGTGTGGGTTATGGCTACACCTTC; CDR3 protein: CATSGVGYGYTF
D gene: TRBD1; J gene: TRBJ1-6; clone size: few; V gene: TRBV11-2; CDR3 DNA: TGTGCCAGCAGCGTTGACAGGGGTGGTTCACCCCTCCACTTT; CDR3 protein: CASSVDRGGSPLHF
D gene: TRBD1; J gene: TRBJ2-2; clone size: many; V gene: TRBV5-1; CDR3 DNA: TGCGCCAGCAGCTTGGAAGTCCCCGGGACAGGCCGCAGGAACACCGGGGAGCTGTTTTTT; CDR3 protein: CASSLEVPGTGRRNTGELFF
D gene: NA; J gene: TRBJ1-5; clone size: NA; V gene: TRBV6-1; CDR3 DNA: TGTGCCAGCAGTGAGGCTGGGCTGGGGGATCAGCCCCTGCATTTC; CDR3 protein: CASSEAGLGDQPLHF
D gene: TRBD2; J gene: TRBJ2-1; clone size: NA; V gene: TRBV4-2; CDR3 DNA: TGTGCCAGCAGCCAAGAGAGCGGGGGCGCTTACAATGAGCAGTTCTTC; CDR3 protein: CASSQESGGAYNEQFF
D gene: NA; J gene: TRBJ1-1; clone size: many; V gene: TRBV7-9; CDR3 DNA: TGTGCCAGCAGCTTGGGGACACGCGAAGCTTTCTTT; CDR3 protein: CASSLGTREAFF
D gene: TRBD1; J gene: TRBJ1-1; clone size: NA; V gene: TRBV29-1; CDR3 DNA: TGCAGCGATAACAGGGGAGGGGTAACTGAAGCTTTCTTT; CDR3 protein: CSDNRGGVTEAFF
D gene: TRBD2; J gene: TRBJ2-2; clone size: NA; V gene: TRBV20-1; CDR3 DNA: TGCAGTGCTAGGAGCGGGGGGGCCGTCACCGGGGAGCTGTTTTTT; CDR3 protein: CSARSGGAVTGELFF
D gene: TRBD1; J gene: TRBJ2-3; clone size: many; V gene: TRBV5-1; CDR3 DNA: TGCGCCAGCAGCATACAGGGGGCCCGTAGCACAGATACGCAGTATTTT; CDR3 protein: CASSIQGARSTDTQYF
D gene: NA; J gene: TRBJ1-3; clone size: many; V gene: TRBV25-1; CDR3 DNA: TGTGCCAGCAGTGAATTCACAGGACTGGATGGAAACACCATATATTTT; CDR3 protein: CASSEFTGLDGNTIYF
D gene: NA; J gene: TRBJ1-5; clone size: many; V gene: TRBV19; CDR3 DNA: TGTGCCAGTAGTCCCCATGGACCTAGCAATCAGCCCCAGCATTTT; CDR3 protein: CASSPHGPSNQPQHF
D gene: NA; J gene: TRBJ2-7; clone size: NA; V gene: TRBV6-5; CDR3 DNA: TGTGCCAGCTCCAGGGGTGATGGCGAGCAGTACTTC; CDR3 protein: CASSRGDGEQYF
D gene: NA; J gene: TRBJ1-2; clone size: many; V gene: TRBV7-9; CDR3 DNA: TGTGCCAGCAGCTTCACCTCCGGGATCTATGGCTACACCTTC; CDR3 protein: CASSFTSGIYGYTF
D gene: NA; J gene: TRBJ1-1; clone size: many; V gene: TRBV5-1; CDR3 DNA: TGCGCCAGCAGCTTGGGAGGGGGGCGCATTGGGCGAGTGGGAAGTGAAGCTTTCTTT; CDR3 protein: CASSLGGGRIGRVGSEAFF
D gene: NA; J gene: TRBJ2-5; clone size: many; V gene: TRBV2; CDR3 DNA: TGTGCCAGCAGGGGGTCCAGGGTGGAGACCCAGTACTTC; CDR3 protein: CASRGSRVETQYF
D gene: NA; J gene: TRBJ2-1; clone size: many; V gene: TRBV5-1; CDR3 DNA: TGCGCCAGCAGCTTGGCCAAGTGGCCTCCTGGACCCAATGAGCAGTTCTTC; CDR3 protein: CASSLAKWPPGPNEQFF
D gene: NA; J gene: TRBJ1-5; clone size: many; V gene: TRBV7-2; CDR3 DNA: TGTGCCAGCAGCTCCCGGAATAGCAATCAGCCCCAGCATTTT; CDR3 protein: CASSSRNSNQPQHF
D gene: TRBD1; J gene: TRBJ2-5; clone size: many; V gene: TRBV5-1; CDR3 DNA: TGCGCCAGCAGCTTAGGGACAGCCTCGTACCAAGAGACCCAGTACTTC; CDR3 protein: CASSLGTASYQETQYF
D gene: NA; J gene: TRBJ1-1; clone size: many; V gene: TRBV7-9; CDR3 DNA: TGTGCCAGCAGCTTAGCGACGGTGGGAGCTTTCTTT; CDR3 protein: CASSLATVGAFF
D gene: NA; J gene: TRBJ2-5; clone size: many; V gene: TRBV5-1; CDR3 DNA: TGCGCCAGCAGCTTGGCCTGGGGGGGCCTCAGGGAGACCCAGTACTTC; CDR3 protein: CASSLAWGGLRETQYF
D gene: NA; J gene: TRBJ2-3; clone size: many; V gene: TRBV7-6; CDR3 DNA: TGTGCCAGCAGCTTGAGGGGGGCGAGCACAGATACGCAGTATTTT; CDR3 protein: CASSLRGASTDTQYF
D gene: NA; J gene: TRBJ1-1; clone size: many; V gene: TRBV29-1; CDR3 DNA: TGCAGCGTTCCTTCGCGGCCACAACGGAACACTGAAGCTTTCTTT; CDR3 protein: CSVPSRPQRNTEAFF
D gene: NA; J gene: TRBJ1-6; clone size: many; V gene: TRBV4-1; CDR3 DNA: TGCGCCAGCAGCCAAGAGAGAAAAGGTTCAGCCCGCTCCTATAATTCACCCCTCCACTTT; CDR3 protein: CASSQERKGSARSYNSPLHF
D gene: NA; J gene: TRBJ2-5; clone size: many; V gene: TRBV20-1; CDR3 DNA: TGCTCGATTATCGGGACTCCCCGAGAGACCCAGTACTTC; CDR3 protein: CSIIGTPRETQYF
D gene: TRBD1; J gene: TRBJ2-1; clone size: many; V gene: TRBV12-5; CDR3 DNA: TGTGCTAGTGGTTTGGGGACGACAGGGTCTGGTGAGCAGTTCTTC; CDR3 protein: CASGLGTTGSGEQFF
D gene: TRBD2; J gene: TRBJ2-4; clone size: many; V gene: TRBV5-1; CDR3 DNA: TGCGCCAGCAGCCACCCCCTAGCGGGGGCCCCTATAGCCAAAAACATTCAGTACTTC; CDR3 protein: CASSHPLAGAPIAKNIQYF
D gene: TRBD2; J gene: TRBJ2-1; clone size: many; V gene: TRBV5-1; CDR3 DNA: TGCGCCAGCAGCCCGTGGGGGGGTGGCAATGAGCAGTTCTTC; CDR3 protein: CASSPWGGGNEQFF
D gene: NA; J gene: TRBJ2-5; clone size: many; V gene: TRBV7-2; CDR3 DNA: TGTGCCAGCAGCCAACAGGGTCTTAAAGAGACCCAGTACTTC; CDR3 protein: CASSQQGLKETQYF
D gene: NA; J gene: TRBJ2-7; clone size: many; V gene: TRBV10-3; CDR3 DNA: TGTGCCATCAGTGAGTCGGCCTACGAGCAGTACTTC; CDR3 protein: CAISESAYEQYF
D gene: NA; J gene: TRBJ1-5; clone size: many; V gene: TRBV20-1; CDR3 DNA: TGCAGTGCTAGAGAGGGCAGGGCGGGCCAGCCCCAGCATTTT; CDR3 protein: CSAREGRAGQPQHF
D gene: TRBD1; J gene: TRBJ1-3; clone size: many; V gene: TRBV19; CDR3 DNA: TGTGCCAGTAGTGCGCTCCGGGACAGCTCTGGAAACACCATATATTTT; CDR3 protein: CASSALRDSSGNTIYF
D gene: NA; J gene: TRBJ1-5; clone size: many; V gene: TRBV28; CDR3 DNA: TGTGCCAGCAGTTTGTATCGCCTCCGCCCATTTAGCAATCAGCCCCAGCATTTT; CDR3 protein: CASSLYRLRPFSNQPQHF
D gene: TRBD2; J gene: TRBJ2-1; clone size: NA; V gene: TRBV6-4; CDR3 DNA: TGTGCCTGCTGGGGACTAGCGGGGGGAATCGAAAACTACAATGAGCAGTTCTTC; CDR3 protein: CACWGLAGGIENYNEQFF
D gene: NA; J gene: TRBJ1-5; clone size: many; V gene: TRBV20-1; CDR3 DNA: TGCAGTGCTAGCGCCTTGCCTCCTAATCAGCCCCAGCATTTT; CDR3 protein: CSASALPPNQPQHF
D gene: NA; J gene: TRBJ1-2; clone size: many; V gene: TRBV7-9; CDR3 DNA: TGTGCCAGCACCGAGGGGGGCTCCTATGGCTACACCTTC; CDR3 protein: CASTEGGSYGYTF
D gene: TRBD2; J gene: TRBJ2-2; clone size: NA; V gene: TRBV7-2; CDR3 DNA: TGTGCCAGCAGCTCCCGACTAGCGTGGGACACCGGGGAGCTGTTTTTT; CDR3 protein: CASSSRLAWDTGELFF
D gene: NA; J gene: TRBJ1-6; clone size: many; V gene: TRBV11-2; CDR3 DNA: TGTGCCAGCAACTTCATGAGTTCACCCCTCCACTTT; CDR3 protein: CASNFMSSPLHF
D gene: TRBD2; J gene: TRBJ2-3; clone size: many; V gene: TRBV27; CDR3 DNA: TGTGCCAGCAGTTACACTAGCGAGGGTTGGGATACGCAGTATTTT; CDR3 protein: CASSYTSEGWDTQYF
D gene: TRBD2; J gene: TRBJ2-7; clone size: many; V gene: TRBV6-5; CDR3 DNA: TGTGCCAGCAGTTACGTTGGGGGGGACTACGAGCAGTACTTC; CDR3 protein: CASSYVGGDYEQYF
D gene: TRBD1; J gene: TRBJ2-7; clone size: many; V gene: TRBV6-5; CDR3 DNA: TGTGCCAGCAGTTATGCCGGGACAGGCTCCTACGAGCAGTACTTC; CDR3 protein: CASSYAGTGSYEQYF
D gene: NA; J gene: TRBJ2-7; clone size: many; V gene: TRBV5-1; CDR3 DNA: TGCGCCAGCAGTCCGGTGCCTTTTTACGAGCAGTACTTC; CDR3 protein: CASSPVPFYEQYF